The present TCR beta chain was sequenced within a study of cytomegalovirus exposure and HLA in healthy donors. General observations from the study: Among immune exposure information, only CMV serostatus was available.

In regard to this clone: Its antigen is unidentified.

In the PCR, 60 Vbeta and 13 Jbeta primers were used. Only in-frame clones appear in the TCRdb table, and some are missing; sequencing was by immunoSEQ multiplex PCR. In the table there are 100,000 to 150,000 clones, around three quarters of which are singletons. The CDR3 is 11 residues long. Trimming removed 4 bases at V and 5 bases at J, with 5 bases between. The germline V gene encodes CDR1 SGHAT and CDR2 FQNNGV. This chain uses TRBV11-2 with TRBJ2-5, with unresolved D. Specimen: PBMCs. The source of this sequence is a human donor in good health. The CDR3 sequence: CASSSPETQYF. The CDR3 DNA reads TGTGCCAGCAGCTCCCCGGAGACCCAGTACTTC.